This T cell receptor (beta chain) was sequenced for a study of cytomegalovirus exposure and HLA in healthy donors (dated by TCRdb to the late 2010s). Regarding the study in general: A later analysis indicated that the 95 to 150 validation repertoires were generated on the platform also employed for the approximately 700 repertoires of the first cohort. The study combined high-throughput TCR immunosequencing, statistical association of individual TCRs with disease status, and machine learning to predict cytomegalovirus infection status. The aim of the study was to test whether cataloging public T cell receptors could identify signatures of past pathogen exposure. Along with the approximately 670-subject first cohort, a separate validation cohort of 120 different subjects was used. Paper-wide results and their limitations: A later analysis had no HLA typing for the validation cohort, so co-occurrence there was scored across all 110 or so repertoires. While some public TCRs were present in many individuals, most TCR sequences turned up only very rarely across donors. In vitro tests confirmed that a few of the cytomegalovirus-associated TCR beta chains recognize cytomegalovirus antigens. In the study, 150 to 200 TCR beta chains were listed as associated with cytomegalovirus. Subsequent analysis determined that TCRs grouped into clusters in the first cohort also showed a tendency toward co-occurrence across the 120 or so validation repertoires, and roughly 94% of cluster scores exceeded 0. The authors suggested that the approach could potentially be extended to other disease states and immunological phenotypes. In both the original and validation cohorts, the classifier was reported to diagnose cytomegalovirus status with high specificity and sensitivity.

CDR1 and CDR2 were assigned from the germline V gene (reference sequence) as SSHAT and FNYEAQ. Taken from cysteine to phenylalanine, the CDR3 has 15 residues. Only CDR3 DNA is held: 45 bases, read in frame from base 1. Only a few counts were recorded for this clone. Its antigen is currently not known. One end of the junction does not line up with germline, which may come from a read error. Separate from the approximately 690-subject first cohort, the validation cohort of over 90 subjects was the group to which the donors belonged. The method was the immunoSEQ multiplex PCR assay. The authors' pipeline ran thus. A statistical classification framework was built for diagnosing cytomegalovirus status from the catalog of TCR beta chain sequences. The clones in this table, taken by TCRdb from immuneACCESS, are in-frame only. Not every clone is retained; where verified, under half of the shortfall comes from an unresolved V gene, and the cause of the rest is unknown. The V and J calls and clone size come from that table; D and trimming were worked out from the DNA. A total of 60,000 or so clones appear in this sample, roughly nine tenths of them only once. Together, the top ten hold approximately 2.1% of the sample.

The chain links TRBV7-7 with TRBJ2-5; 13 of the junction bases match TRBD2. Sequencing input: PBMCs. The sequence derives from a woman in her 30s in good health and CMV-seronegative. The DNA reads TGTGCTAGCAGCCTGGGACTAGCGGGGAGAGGGACCCAGTACTTC. It is translated as CASSLGLAGRGTQYF.